Reported below is one T cell receptor (beta chain). Its antigen is currently unknown. The data stem from a study of identical twins. Findings and limits, study-wide: Reduced insertions were recorded for abundant cord blood beta clonotypes, with no such pattern in memory repertoires.

The junction had 1 base not matched to a gene; V was cut back by 1 base and J by 3 bases. This CDR3 is 14 amino acids long. Germline values: CDR1 DFQATT, CDR2 SNEGSKA (reference sequence). TCRdb recomputed calls from the 5' RACE reads with MiXCR, one row per CDR3 protein. This sample has 230,000 or so distinct CDR3 sequences, with about 8.9% found just once. These same records also appear under a second study, on yellow fever vaccine responses in identical twins.

What was sequenced was CD8+ T cells sorted from blood. V usage is TRBV20-1 and J usage is TRBJ2-1; 9 positions agree with TRBD2. The sequence came from a woman aged 18-35 years in good health. The CDR3 region is CSARVAGDYNEQFF. CDR3 nucleotide sequence: TGCAGTGCTAGAGTAGCGGGGGACTACAATGAGCAGTTCTTC.